The 19 T cell receptor beta chains below come from one sample, sequenced in a study of T cells in Graves' hyperthyroidism and ophthalmopathy. Amplified TCR beta CDR3 regions derived from RNA transcripts. HTBI primers were employed in a first-round RT-PCR of the TCR CDR3. Using its own MiXCR run on the multiplex PCR reads, TCRdb lists one record per CDR3 protein. This sample has around 520,000 distinct CDR3 sequences, with about an eighth found just once. The sample taken for sequencing was blood. The receptors stem from a woman between 18 and 29 years old with Graves' hyperthyroidism.

This clonotype was seen repeatedly, ten times or more. The rearrangement uses TRBV3-1 and TRBJ2-7; TRBD1 matches 12 bases. J was trimmed by 2 bases and V by 6 bases; bases with no gene match: 5. The CDR3 spans 15 residues. In germline, CDR1 is LGHDT, CDR2 YNNKEL (reference sequence). CDR3 residues: CASSPGTGGPYEQYF. CDR3 DNA: TGTGCCAGCAGTCCCGGGACAGGGGGCCCCTACGAGCAGTACTTC.

This clonotype appeared a few times. This chain uses TRBV19 with TRBJ1-3; no firm D call. Trimming pared 3 bases from V and 0 bases from J, leaving 9 bases between. Germline V gives CDR1 LNHDA, CDR2 SQIVND (reference sequence). The CDR3 has 15 amino acids. CDR3 residues: CASSMEQPSGNTIYF. The CDR3 coding sequence is TGTGCCAGTAGTATGGAACAGCCCTCTGGAAACACCATATATTTT.

This clonotype has at least ten counts. The chain uses TRBV19 and TRBJ1-1, with TRBD1 identical over 7 bases. Unmatched junction bases numbered 7, after V lost 5 bases and J lost 1 base. The length of the CDR3 is 15 residues. Looked up from germline, CDR1 is LNHDA and CDR2 is SQIVND (reference sequence). The CDR3 DNA reads TGTGCCAGTAGTCCACCCGGGACAGCGAACACTGAAGCTTTCTTT. Its translation is CASSPPGTANTEAFF.

V usage is TRBV3-1 and J usage is TRBJ2-7; TRBD2 matches at 14 bases. The CDR3 covers 18 residues. Germline loops: CDR1 LGHDT, CDR2 YNNKEL (reference sequence). The trim removed 0 bases at V and 5 bases at J, leaving 9 bases unmatched. This CDR3 reads CASSQDPTGTSGRDEQYF. For the CDR3, the DNA is TGTGCCAGCAGCCAAGACCCCACCGGGACTAGCGGGAGAGACGAGCAGTACTTC.

This clonotype was counted at least ten times. The chain employs TRBV13 and TRBJ2-3, with 11 bases identical to TRBD2. The CDR3 has 17 amino acids. Losses at the gene ends were 0 bases for V and 4 bases for J; bases not matched to a gene: 6. Germline CDR1 reads PRHDT; CDR2 reads FYEKMQ (reference sequence). CDR3 sequence (DNA): TGTGCCAGCAGCTTAGGCACTAGCGGGAGTTTAGCAGATACGCAGTATTTT. This sequence encodes CASSLGTSGSLADTQYF.

This clonotype was counted at least ten times. The chain joins TRBV30 to TRBJ1-4; D gene unclear. The CDR3 consists of 15 residues. The V and J ends lost 0 bases and 0 bases respectively, with 8 bases between them. Germline CDR1 GTSNPN, CDR2 SVGIG (reference sequence). DNA of the CDR3: TGTGCCTGGAGTGTACTCAGCACAACTAATGAAAAACTGTTTTTT. Translating gives CAWSVLSTTNEKLFF.

The chain combines TRBV20-1 with TRBJ2-1, with TRBD2 as a possible D gene (5 bases). The CDR3 extends over 18 amino acids. In germline, CDR1 is DFQATT, CDR2 SNEGSKA (reference sequence). Between the trimmed V and J ends, which lost 0 bases and 12 bases, there was a span of 30 bases. The CDR3 nucleotides are TGCAGTGCTAGAGATCCCCTCTTACTGGGAGACGTTACAATGAGGCAGTTCTTC. It codes for CSARDPLLLGDVTMRQFF.

About this clonotype: A much larger clone sits a single nucleotide away, making a read error possible. V usage is TRBV7-3 and J usage is TRBJ1-2; D is possibly TRBD1 (6 bases). Germline CDR1 is SGHTA and CDR2 is FQGTGA. Trimming pared 8 bases from V and 3 bases from J, leaving 22 bases between. There are 16 residues in the CDR3. Here the CDR3 DNA reads TGTGCCAGCGGCGAGACCGGGGCCAAGGGGGACTATGGCTACACCTTC. It translates to CASGETGAKGDYGYTF.

The V and J genes are TRBV20-1 and TRBJ2-1; unclear D gene. The CDR3 spans 13 residues. The V gene's germline CDR1 is DFQATT and CDR2 SNEGSKA (reference sequence). V lost 2 bases to trimming and J lost 4 bases, with 9 bases between them. CDR3 nucleotide sequence: TGCAGTGCTAGAAGACGGCTATACAATGAGCAGTTCTTC. Translated: CSARRRLYNEQFF.

This chain joins TRBV15 and TRBJ1-1; the match to TRBD1 covers 7 bases. The V and J ends lost 0 bases and 5 bases, in that order; junction bases with no gene match: 6. Looked up from germline, CDR1 is LNHNV and CDR2 is YYDKDF (reference sequence). This CDR3 region has 15 residues. CDR3 bases: TGTGCCACCAGCAGAGATCGGGACAGTGGTACTGAAGCTTTCTTT. Translation gives CATSRDRDSGTEAFF.

This clonotype came up many times. The J gene is TRBJ1-2, the V gene TRBV6-1; D may be TRBD1 (6 bases). The CDR3 covers 14 residues. The germline gives CDR1 MNHNS, CDR2 SASEGT. V lost 6 bases and J lost 8, with 19 bases in between. CDR3 DNA sequence: TGTGCCAGCAGCCCTGAACAGGGACTTGGGGGCTACACCTTC. Translation gives CASSPEQGLGGYTF.

With respect to this clonotype: The junction departs from the called germline gene at one end, perhaps through a read error. The chain carries TRBV12-3 or TRBV12-4 and TRBJ2-3; D tentatively reads TRBD1 or TRBD2 (5 bases each). The CDR3 consists of 16 residues. The CDR3 sequence is CASTLGWRLPTDAQYF. As DNA, the CDR3 is TGTGCCAGCACTTTAGGGTGGAGGCTACCGACAGATGCGCAGTATTTT.

To note about this clonotype: This may stem from a read error, because a much larger clone lies one nucleotide away. The rearrangement joins TRBV10-3 to TRBJ1-4; TRBD1 agrees at 10 bases. In germline, CDR1 is ENHRY, CDR2 SYGVKD. This CDR3 has 16 amino acids. This chain's CDR3 is CAIRGGTGAANEKLLF. The CDR3 DNA reads as TGTGCCATCCGCGGGGGGACAGGGGCGGCAAATGAAAAACTGCTTTTT.

This clonotype occurred a few times. The chain carries TRBV7-6 and TRBJ2-3, with TRBD2 identical over 13 bases. The CDR3 spans 17 residues. Germline CDR1 SGHVS, CDR2 FNYEAQ. With 1 base clipped from V and 5 bases from J, the junction kept 6 bases outside the gene matches. CDR3: CASSLGTSGRRGDTQYF. DNA of the CDR3: TGTGCCAGCAGCTTAGGGACTAGCGGGAGACGCGGAGATACGCAGTATTTT.

The chain uses TRBV14 and TRBJ2-5, with 14 nucleotides matching TRBD2. The germline CDR1 and CDR2 sequences are SGHDN and FVKESK. V lost 0 bases to trimming and J lost 2 bases; unmatched junction nucleotides: 2. This CDR3 comprises 17 residues. The CDR3 nucleotides read TGTGCCAGCAGCCAAGAGGGGACTAGCGGGAGACAAGAGACCCAGTACTTC. Its translation is CASSQEGTSGRQETQYF.

The V gene is TRBV19, the J gene TRBJ2-7, with D possibly being TRBD2 (7 bases). Trimming took 6 bases from V and 0 from J, leaving 18 bases between them. The CDR3 has 16 residues. The germline V gene encodes CDR1 LNHDA and CDR2 SQIVND (reference sequence). CDR3 sequence: CASSISSRGPSYEQYF. The CDR3, as DNA: TGTGCCAGTAGCATATCCTCGCGGGGGCCCTCCTACGAGCAGTACTTC.

This clonotype has a handful of counts. The germline gene is not matched at one end of the junction; a read error may be the cause. The chain combines TRBV12-5 with TRBJ1-1; D call uncertain. The germline V gene has CDR1 LGHNT and CDR2 FRNRAP. The CDR3 runs 14 residues. CDR3 DNA: TGTGCTAGTGGTTCGAGCCCCCTCTTCACTGGAGCTTTCTTT. It translates to CASGSSPLFTGAFF.

This clonotype was recorded at least ten times. This rearrangement joins TRBV19 to TRBJ1-2; D is uncertain. Germline CDR1 LNHDA, CDR2 SQIVND (reference sequence). The V end was cut by 3 bases, the J end by 2 bases, with 7 bases between. The CDR3 has 13 amino acids. The CDR3 bases are TGTGCCAGTAGTATGACACAGAACTATGGCTACACCTTC. As protein: CASSMTQNYGYTF.

This clonotype appeared many times. This chain joins TRBV7-9 and TRBJ1-2, with 7 positions matching TRBD1. The CDR3 runs to 13 residues. With V trimmed by 5 bases and J by 8 bases, 8 bases remained unmatched. Germline V gives CDR1 SEHNR, CDR2 FQNEAQ (reference sequence). CDR3 nucleotide sequence: TGTGCCAGCAGCAACCCGGACAGGAACGGCTACACCTTC. It yields the protein CASSNPDRNGYTF.